Following are 20 T cell receptor beta chains from one sample sequenced in a study of T cell responses to AZD1222 COVID-19 vaccine. Sequenced by immunoSEQ multiplex PCR; TCRdb stores in-frame clones only, minus some. The data contain around 140,000 clones, about 89% of them singletons. The sample was peripheral blood, taken 28 days after the second dose of the MenACWY control vaccine. Receptor source: an adult who received the MenACWY meningococcal vaccine as a control.

The chain carries TRBV19 and TRBJ2-7, with a possible D match to TRBD1 (5 bases). V was trimmed by 7 bases and J by 5 bases, leaving 15 bases between them. Germline CDR1 reads LNHDA; CDR2 reads SQIVND (reference sequence). CDR3 size: 13 residues. The CDR3 is CASKAGSLDEQYF. DNA for the CDR3: TGTGCCAGTAAGGCAGGGTCGCTCGACGAGCAGTACTTC.

The chain combines TRBV6-6 with TRBJ1-1, with D perhaps matching TRBD1 (5 bases). The germline CDR1 and CDR2 sequences are MNHNY and SVGAGI (reference sequence). The CDR3 covers 15 residues. Trimming shortened V by 6 bases and J by 4 bases, and 18 bases separated the two germline ends. CDR3 residues: CASSYGPNRGTEAFF. The DNA of the CDR3 is TGTGCCAGCAGCTACGGCCCAAATAGGGGCACTGAAGCTTTCTTT.

The chain uses TRBV7-2 and TRBJ2-6; no firm D call. The germline V gene has CDR1 SGHTA and CDR2 FQGNSA. The CDR3 sequence is 13 residues long. The ends were cut back, 6 bases at V and 2 bases at J, with 5 bases in the middle. CDR3 nucleotides: TGTGCCAGCAGGGATGCTGGGGCCAACGTCCTGACTTTC. The encoded protein is CASRDAGANVLTF.

The chain has TRBV6-5 and TRBJ1-6, with D possibly TRBD1 on 6 matching bases. Deletions cut 8 bases from V and 7 bases from J, with 18 bases between. The CDR3 covers 15 residues. Germline V gives CDR1 MNHEY, CDR2 SVGAGI. The CDR3 region has the DNA TGTGCCAGCGGAAGCGGACAGCTAAGCAATTCACCCCTCCACTTT. It yields the protein CASGSGQLSNSPLHF.

CDR3 coding DNA: TGCGCCAGCAGCCGGGAACTAGCGGGAGCCCCGGGGGAGCAGTACTTC. This encodes CASSRELAGAPGEQYF. The V and J genes are TRBV4-1 and TRBJ2-7, with 11 bases lining up with TRBD2. CDR1 and CDR2 (germline): MGHRA, YSYEKL. The CDR3 loop spans 16 amino acids. V dropped 4 bases and J dropped 7; count of bases not matched to a gene: 12.

This clone has just one count. The chain links TRBV2 to TRBJ1-1; D gene unclear. CDR1 SNHLY and CDR2 FYNNEI come from the germline V gene. Trimming removed 9 bases at V and 4 bases at J, with 9 bases between. There are 11 residues in the CDR3. The CDR3 DNA reads as TGTGCCAGTACCGCGGCCACTGAAGCTTTCTTT. Protein product: CASTAATEAFF. Based on the CDR3 plus reference TRBV2 and TRBJ1-1, the full variable domain is EPEVTQTPSHQVTQMGQEVILRCVPISNHLYFYWYRQILGQKVEFLVSFYNNEISEKSEIFDDQFSVERPDGSNFTLKIRSTKLEDSAMYFCASTAATEAFFGQGTRLTVV.

The V and J genes are TRBV5-1 and TRBJ2-2; D is tentatively TRBD1 or TRBD2 (5 bases each). In germline, CDR1 is SGHRS, CDR2 YFSETQ. V lost 2 bases to trimming and J lost 3 bases, with 8 bases between them. This CDR3 comprises 14 residues. This CDR3 reads CASSFGGDTGELFF. CDR3 nucleotide sequence: TGCGCCAGCAGCTTTGGGGGTGACACCGGGGAGCTGTTTTTT. Drawing the rest from reference TRBV5-1 and TRBJ2-2, the complete variable domain is KAGVTQTPRYLIKTRGQQVTLSCSPISGHRSVSWYQQTPGQGLQFLFEYFSETQRNKGNFPGRFSGRQFSNSRSEMNVSTLELGDSALYLCASSFGGDTGELFFGEGSRLTVL.

The chain employs TRBV19 and TRBJ1-1, with D maybe TRBD1 (6 bases). Germline V lookup: CDR1 LNHDA, CDR2 SQIVND (reference sequence). V gave up 8 bases and J gave up 0 bases, with 16 bases separating them. This CDR3 region has 15 residues. The CDR3 spells CASHKGTPMNTEAFF. CDR3 bases: TGTGCCAGTCATAAGGGGACACCTATGAACACTGAAGCTTTCTTT.

J is TRBJ2-2 and V is TRBV7-9; D is unclear. CDR1 and CDR2 from the germline V gene are SEHNR and FQNEAQ (reference sequence). The V gene lost 4 bases and the J gene lost 9 bases, with 6 bases spanning the gap. The length of the CDR3 is 11 residues. CDR3 bases: TGTGCCAGCAGCTCACGCAGGGAGCTGTTTTTT. This encodes CASSSRRELFF. Filled out from reference TRBV7-9 and TRBJ2-2, the complete variable domain reads DTGVSQNPRHKITKRGQNVTFRCDPISEHNRLYWYRQTLGQGPEFLTYFQNEAQLEKSRLLSDRFSAERPKGSFSTLEIQRTEQGDSAMYLCASSSRRELFFGEGSRLTVL.

The J gene is TRBJ2-3, the V gene TRBV11-1, with TRBD2 as a possible D gene (5 bases). This CDR3 region has 15 residues. Germline CDR1 and CDR2: SGHAT and FQDESV (reference sequence). Trimming stripped 4 bases from V and 0 bases from J, with 11 bases between. The CDR3 DNA reads as TGTGCCAGCAGCTCAGAGGGAACTAGCACAGATACGCAGTATTTT. As protein: CASSSEGTSTDTQYF.

V usage is TRBV6-2 or TRBV6-3 and J usage is TRBJ2-7; no clear D. V was trimmed by 1 base and J by 5 bases, leaving 6 bases between them. The CDR3 consists of 12 residues. Germline V gene lookup returns CDR1 MNHEY and CDR2 SVGEGT. In DNA, the CDR3 is TGTGCCAGCAGTTACTTGGGTAACGAGCAGTACTTC. It codes for CASSYLGNEQYF.

The gene calls are TRBV7-8 and TRBJ2-1; D possibly corresponds to TRBD1 (6 bases). V dropped 5 bases and J dropped 0 bases, with 14 bases sitting between them. The CDR3 length is 16 residues. The germline CDR1 and CDR2 sequences are SGHVS and FQNEAQ. The CDR3 DNA is TGTGCCAGCAGCCCAGGACAGCAAAGCTCCTACAATGAGCAGTTCTTC. Translation gives CASSPGQQSSYNEQFF.

This clone has more than one count but fewer than ten. This chain connects TRBV5-1 to TRBJ2-7, with 10 bases identical to TRBD2. The CDR3 has 16 residues. Germline trimming cut 2 bases from V and 0 bases from J; bases unmatched to any gene: 5. The germline V gene encodes CDR1 SGHRS and CDR2 YFSETQ. The CDR3 DNA reads as TGCGCCAGCAGCTTCTCTAGCGGGGGATTCTCCTACGAGCAGTACTTC. It specifies CASSFSSGGFSYEQYF.

This chain joins TRBV7-2 and TRBJ2-7; 10 bases align to TRBD2. Germline-derived CDR1 and CDR2 are SGHTA and FQGNSA. The CDR3 totals 15 residues. V shed 0 bases and J 4 bases; nucleotides not matched to a gene: 3. The CDR3 DNA is TGTGCCAGCAGCTTAGCGAAGCGGGAGGGTTACGAGCAGTACTTC. Translated: CASSLAKREGYEQYF.

The rearrangement links TRBV5-4 to TRBJ2-1; 8 nucleotides line up with TRBD2. Germline values: CDR1 SGHNT, CDR2 YYREEE (reference sequence). The J segment lost 9 bases and the V segment lost 5 bases, leaving 4 bases of the junction unmatched. This CDR3 is built from 12 residues. The CDR3 is CASRSGRGEQFF. In DNA, the CDR3 is TGTGCCAGCAGAAGCGGGAGAGGTGAGCAGTTCTTC.

The V call is TRBV7-2, the J call TRBJ1-2, with 9 bases identical to TRBD1. The germline V gene has CDR1 SGHTA and CDR2 FQGNSA. The ends lost 5 bases at V and 8 bases at J; junction bases unmatched: 6. The CDR3 is 13 residues long. DNA of the CDR3: TGTGCCAGCAGCGCGGGACAGGGTTTGGGCTACACCTTC. Protein: CASSAGQGLGYTF.

The CDR3 reads CAVHGTGPSSGANVLTF. CDR3 nucleotide sequence: TGTGCCGTGCACGGGACAGGGCCCTCCTCTGGGGCCAACGTCCTGACTTTC. V usage is TRBV7-9 and J usage is TRBJ2-6; TRBD1 aligns across 9 bases. In germline, CDR1 is SEHNR, CDR2 FQNEAQ (reference sequence). V shed 11 bases and J 0 bases; nucleotides not matched to a gene: 11. The CDR3 extends over 17 amino acids.

The table lists this clone with a count of one. This chain links TRBV9 with TRBJ1-2; D possibly corresponds to TRBD1 (5 bases). The germline V and J ends were trimmed by 0 bases and 4 bases, with 7 bases remaining between them. From germline, CDR1 is SGDLS and CDR2 YYNGEE. This CDR3 is built from 13 residues. The CDR3 is CASSVDGAYGYTF. In DNA form, the CDR3 reads TGTGCCAGCAGCGTAGACGGGGCCTATGGCTACACCTTC.

The CDR3 DNA sequence: TGTGCCAGTAGTATTTCACAGGGGGACTATGGCTACACCTTC. It encodes CASSISQGDYGYTF. The V call is TRBV19, the J call TRBJ1-2, with 8 bases aligning to TRBD1. In germline, CDR1 is LNHDA, CDR2 SQIVND (reference sequence). The CDR3 sequence is 14 residues long. J was trimmed by 3 bases and V by 3 bases; bases with no gene match: 3.

This chain joins TRBV5-6 and TRBJ1-1; no definite D call. V lost 0 bases and J 10 bases, leaving 10 bases between the germline ends. Per germline, CDR1 SGHDT and CDR2 YYEEEE. CDR3 length: 12 amino acids. The CDR3 bases are TGTGCCAGCAGCTTGGCTGGGTTGGCAGCTTTCTTT. Amino acids: CASSLAGLAAFF.